This TCR beta chain is drawn from a study of blood T cells in healthy people across ages. Per germline, CDR1 SGHTA and CDR2 FQGNSA. V was clipped by 2 bases and J by 4 bases, with 5 bases between them. The CDR3 is made up of 13 amino acids. A second PCR, run for about 7 to 12 cycles, used a sample-barcoded 5' primer plus a J-beta primer mix. Via MiXCR, TCRdb re-called the 5' RACE reads, giving one row per CDR3 protein. The profile covers 550,000 to 650,000 distinct CDR3 sequences, with approximately 26% appearing a single time and approximately 3.6% taken by the ten largest. This same sample was also taken into another study, of T cells of mothers and their children. From that second work: Normalized overlap was always slightly, never significantly, higher in related than unrelated mother-child pairs.

Sequences were obtained from blood. The chain couples TRBV7-2 to TRBJ2-2, with unresolved D. This sequence originates from a boy aged 2-9 years in good health. The CDR3 loop is CASSLSATGELFF. Written as DNA, the CDR3 is TGTGCCAGCAGCTTAAGCGCCACCGGGGAGCTGTTTTTT.